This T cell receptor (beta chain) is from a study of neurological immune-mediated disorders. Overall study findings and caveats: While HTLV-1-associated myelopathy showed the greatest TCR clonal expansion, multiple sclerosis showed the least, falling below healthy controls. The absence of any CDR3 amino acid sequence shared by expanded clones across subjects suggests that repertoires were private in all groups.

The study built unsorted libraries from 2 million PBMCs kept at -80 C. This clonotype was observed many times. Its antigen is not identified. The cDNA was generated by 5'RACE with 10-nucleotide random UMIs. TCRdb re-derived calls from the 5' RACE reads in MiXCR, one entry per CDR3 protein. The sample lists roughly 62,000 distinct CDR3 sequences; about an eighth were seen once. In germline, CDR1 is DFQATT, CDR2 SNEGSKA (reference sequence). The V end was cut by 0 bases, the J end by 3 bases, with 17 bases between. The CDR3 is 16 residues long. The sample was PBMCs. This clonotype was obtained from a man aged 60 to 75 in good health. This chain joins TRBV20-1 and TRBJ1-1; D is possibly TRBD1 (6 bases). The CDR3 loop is CSARDAATGLYTEAFF. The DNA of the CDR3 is TGCAGTGCTAGAGATGCAGCGACAGGTCTTTACACTGAAGCTTTCTTT.